The entry below describes one T cell receptor (beta chain). Germline CDR1 is WNHNN and CDR2 is SYGVQD (reference sequence). J gave up 8 bases and V 9 bases, and 8 bases lay outside the gene matches. This CDR3 contains 13 residues. The data are from a study of blood T cell repertoires in COVID-19. In the study overall: COVID-19 samples collected from the United States, Italy and Spain covered acute and convalescent phases.

Study processing details: Reference gene primer amplification gave nucleated cell count estimates. Assay used: immunoSEQ multiplex PCR; TCRdb lists only in-frame clones, some missing. V and J calls and clone size are given by that table; D and trimming were obtained from the DNA. The sample yields roughly 150,000 clones, 75% to 85% seen once. This chain joins TRBV10-1 and TRBJ2-2, with TRBD2 identical over 8 bases. Source material: peripheral blood. The receptor comes from a man between 50 and 59 years old with acute or convalescent COVID-19. CDR3 sequence: CASSGEPGGELFF. The DNA for the CDR3 is TGCGCCAGTAGCGGGGAGCCGGGAGGGGAGCTGTTTTTT.